This T cell receptor beta chain is from a study of blood T cell repertoires in COVID-19. In the study overall: Samples came from the United States, Italy and Spain, spanning acute and convalescent COVID-19. The analysed material was cDNA or gDNA that came from T cells, B-cell-depleted T cells, or PBMCs.

How the authors handled the data: Estimated nucleated cell counts came from reference gene primer amplification. TCRdb's copy holds only in-frame clones and misses some; the assay was immunoSEQ multiplex PCR. V and J calls and clone size come straight from that table; D and trimming were deduced from the DNA. Found here are nearly 60,000 clones, about 84% of them singletons; the top ten hold under 5%. This CDR3 region has 16 residues. CDR1 and CDR2 from the germline V gene are SEHNR and FQNEAQ (reference sequence). Unmatched junction bases numbered 10, after V lost 5 bases and J lost 0 bases. This rearrangement joins TRBV7-9 to TRBJ2-7, with TRBD1 matching over 7 bases. Sample: peripheral blood. The TCR was taken from a man aged 35 to 55 with active COVID-19. The CDR3, as DNA: TGTGCCAGCAGCAAACTACAGGGGTCCCCCTCCTACGAGCAGTACTTC. Translating gives CASSKLQGSPSYEQYF.